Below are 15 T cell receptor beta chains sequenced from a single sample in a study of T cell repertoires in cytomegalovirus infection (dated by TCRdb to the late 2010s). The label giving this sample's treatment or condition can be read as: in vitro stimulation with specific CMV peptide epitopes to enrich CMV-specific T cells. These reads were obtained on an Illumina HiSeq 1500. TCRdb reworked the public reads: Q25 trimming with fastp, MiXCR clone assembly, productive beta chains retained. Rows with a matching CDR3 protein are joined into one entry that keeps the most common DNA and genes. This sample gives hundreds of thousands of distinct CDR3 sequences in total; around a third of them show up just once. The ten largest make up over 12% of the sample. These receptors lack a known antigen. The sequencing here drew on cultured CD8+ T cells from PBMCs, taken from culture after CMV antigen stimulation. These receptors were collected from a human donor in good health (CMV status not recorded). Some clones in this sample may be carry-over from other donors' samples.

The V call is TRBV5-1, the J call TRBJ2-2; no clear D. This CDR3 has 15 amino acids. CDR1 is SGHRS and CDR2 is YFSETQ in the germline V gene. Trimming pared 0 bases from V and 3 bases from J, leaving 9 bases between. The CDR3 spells CASSLANSYTGELFF. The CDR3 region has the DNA TGCGCCAGCAGCTTGGCGAACAGCTACACCGGGGAGCTGTTTTTT.

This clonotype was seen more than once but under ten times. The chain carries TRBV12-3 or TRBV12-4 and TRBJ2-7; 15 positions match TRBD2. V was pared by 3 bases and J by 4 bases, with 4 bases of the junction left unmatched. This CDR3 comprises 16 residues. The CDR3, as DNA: TGTGCCAGCAGTTTCACCGGGACTAGCGGGGGGTACGAGCAGTACTTC. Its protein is CASSFTGTSGGYEQYF.

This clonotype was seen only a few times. The CDR3 nucleotides read TGTGCCAGCAGTTTCATGGGCAATGAGCAGTTCTTC. Protein sequence: CASSFMGNEQFF. The chain combines TRBV27 with TRBJ2-1; D remains ambiguous. Deletions cut 3 bases from V and 6 bases from J, with 6 bases between. The CDR3 is 12 residues long. Germline V CDR1 and CDR2: MNHEY, SMNVEV (reference sequence).

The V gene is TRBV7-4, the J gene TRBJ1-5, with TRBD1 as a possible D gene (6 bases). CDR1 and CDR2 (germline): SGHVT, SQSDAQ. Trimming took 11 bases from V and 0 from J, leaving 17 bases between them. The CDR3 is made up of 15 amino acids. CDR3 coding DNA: TGTGCCGGCACCATCGGGGGGGCTAGCAATCAGCCCCAGCATTTT. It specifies CAGTIGGASNQPQHF.

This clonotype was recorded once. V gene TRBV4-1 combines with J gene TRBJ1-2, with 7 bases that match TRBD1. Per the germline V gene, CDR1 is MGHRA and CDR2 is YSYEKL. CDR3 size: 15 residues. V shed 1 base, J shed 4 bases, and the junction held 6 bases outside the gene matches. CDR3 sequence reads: CASSQAVGQIYGYTF. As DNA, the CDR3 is TGCGCCAGCAGCCAAGCCGTGGGACAGATCTATGGCTACACCTTC.

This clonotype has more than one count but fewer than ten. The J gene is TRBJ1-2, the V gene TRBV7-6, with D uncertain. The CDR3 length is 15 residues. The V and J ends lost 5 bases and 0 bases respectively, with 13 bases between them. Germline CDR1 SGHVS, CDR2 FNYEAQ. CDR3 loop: CASSESMGSNYGYTF. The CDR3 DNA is TGTGCCAGCAGCGAGTCCATGGGCTCTAACTATGGCTACACCTTC.

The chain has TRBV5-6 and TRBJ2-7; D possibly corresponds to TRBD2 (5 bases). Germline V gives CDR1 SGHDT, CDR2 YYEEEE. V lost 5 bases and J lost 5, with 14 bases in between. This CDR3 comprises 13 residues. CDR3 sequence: CASSPTGWHEQYF. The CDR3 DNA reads TGTGCCAGCAGTCCGACGGGGTGGCACGAGCAGTACTTC.

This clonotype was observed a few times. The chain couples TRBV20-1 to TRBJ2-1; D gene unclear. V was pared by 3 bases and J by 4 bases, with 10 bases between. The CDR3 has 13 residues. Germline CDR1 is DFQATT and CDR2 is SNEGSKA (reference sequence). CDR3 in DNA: TGCAGTGCTAGGGGTGAGGTTTACAATGAGCAGTTCTTC. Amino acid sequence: CSARGEVYNEQFF.

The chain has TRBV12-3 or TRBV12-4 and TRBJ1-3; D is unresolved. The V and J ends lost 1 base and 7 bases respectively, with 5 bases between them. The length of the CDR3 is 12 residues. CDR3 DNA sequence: TGTGCCAGCAGTTTAGGGTTTAACACCATATATTTT. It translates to CASSLGFNTIYF.

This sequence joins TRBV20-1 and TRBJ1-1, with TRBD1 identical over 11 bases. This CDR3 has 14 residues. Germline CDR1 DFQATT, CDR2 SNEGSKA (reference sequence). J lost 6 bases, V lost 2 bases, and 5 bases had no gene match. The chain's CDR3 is CSARTDRGLAEAFF. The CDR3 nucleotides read TGCAGTGCTAGAACGGACAGGGGGCTAGCTGAAGCTTTCTTT.

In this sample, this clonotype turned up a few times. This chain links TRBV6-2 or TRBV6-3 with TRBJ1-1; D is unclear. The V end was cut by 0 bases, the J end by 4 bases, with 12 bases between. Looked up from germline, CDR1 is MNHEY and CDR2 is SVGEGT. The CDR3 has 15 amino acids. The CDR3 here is CASSYSITRGTEAFF. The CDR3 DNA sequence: TGTGCCAGCAGTTACTCGATTACGCGGGGCACTGAAGCTTTCTTT.

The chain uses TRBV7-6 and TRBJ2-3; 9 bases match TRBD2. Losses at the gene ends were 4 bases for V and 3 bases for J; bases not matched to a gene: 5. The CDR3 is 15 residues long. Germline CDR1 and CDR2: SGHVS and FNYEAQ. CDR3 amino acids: CASSSGTSWTDTQYF. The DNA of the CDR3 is TGTGCCAGCAGCTCCGGGACTAGCTGGACAGATACGCAGTATTTT.

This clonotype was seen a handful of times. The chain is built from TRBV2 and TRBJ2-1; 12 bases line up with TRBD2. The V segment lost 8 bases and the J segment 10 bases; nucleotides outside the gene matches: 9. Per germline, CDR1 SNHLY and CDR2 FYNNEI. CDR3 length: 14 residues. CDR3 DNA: TGTGCCAGCGGAACTAGCGGGGGGTTCAGGGAGCAGTTCTTC. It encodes CASGTSGGFREQFF.

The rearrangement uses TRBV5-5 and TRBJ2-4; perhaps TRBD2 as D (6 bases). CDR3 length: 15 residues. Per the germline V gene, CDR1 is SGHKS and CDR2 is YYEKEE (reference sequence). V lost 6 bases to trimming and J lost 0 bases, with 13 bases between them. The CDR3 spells CASTSEGLAKNIQYF. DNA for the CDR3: TGTGCCAGCACATCGGAGGGGTTAGCCAAAAACATTCAGTACTTC.

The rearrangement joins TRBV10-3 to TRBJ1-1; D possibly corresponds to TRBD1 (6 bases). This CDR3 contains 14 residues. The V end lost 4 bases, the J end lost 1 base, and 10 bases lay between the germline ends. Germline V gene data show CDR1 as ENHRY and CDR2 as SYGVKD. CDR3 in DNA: TGTGCCATCAGTGGCGGGACACCGAACACTGAAGCTTTCTTT. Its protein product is CAISGGTPNTEAFF.